This T cell receptor beta chain comes out of a study of blood T cell repertoires in COVID-19. Study in general: Some COVID-19 samples were acute and others convalescent; all came from the United States, Italy and Spain. PBMCs, B-cell-depleted T cells, or T cells provided the cDNA or gDNA that made up the material.

Original methodology: Amplifying reference gene primers gave estimates of nucleated cell counts. Data came from immunoSEQ multiplex PCR; TCRdb stores just in-frame clones and leaves some out. V, J and clone size are taken as reported in that table, and D and trimming were inferred from the DNA itself. The sample holds approximately 88,000 clones; around three quarters are singletons and the top ten take about 8.4%. The receptor was derived from a man in his fifties who had recovered from COVID-19. Sequences were obtained from peripheral blood.

DNA of the CDR3: TGTGCAAGTCGCTTAGACCTAACGGGACAGGGTAGCAATCAGCCCCAGCATTTT. Its translation is CASRLDLTGQGSNQPQHF. The chain employs TRBV12-2 and TRBJ1-5; TRBD1, the table's D call, lacks a check against the DNA. TRBV12-2 is a recognized pseudogene. CDR3 length equals 18 residues.